The clone carrying this T cell receptor (beta chain) was seen ten or more times. Its antigen is currently unknown. These data come from a study of T cells in Graves' hyperthyroidism and ophthalmopathy. Study-level results: A 13 V-J model separated ophthalmopathy from stable hyperthyroidism. Expanded thyroid clonotypes (above 0.001) were mostly also found in blood.

TCR beta CDR3 regions were amplified from RNA transcripts. The HTBI primer set drove a first-round RT-PCR of the TCR CDR3. TCRdb itself ran the multiplex PCR reads through MiXCR, one entry per CDR3 protein. The table records approximately 570,000 distinct CDR3 sequences, 20% of them present only once. Sequences were obtained from blood. The clonotype comes from a man aged 35 to 55 with Graves' ophthalmopathy.

The CDR3 DNA follows: TGTGCCAGCAGTTACTCGTCGGTACAGGGGCGGCTTGGCTACACCTTC. The encoded protein is CASSYSSVQGRLGYTF. The chain joins TRBV6-5 to TRBJ1-2, with 7 bases matching TRBD1. CDR3 length: 16 residues. Per the germline V gene, CDR1 is MNHEY and CDR2 is SVGAGI. Trimming took 0 bases from V and 7 from J; bases not matched to a gene: 11.